These 3 T cell receptor beta chains share one sample of origin, sequenced in a study of regulatory T cells in long-lasting Graves disease. Arm-PCR of CDR3 regions and iRepertoire HTBI primers were the basis on which TCR beta libraries were built. Each CDR3 protein is one row after TCRdb ran MiXCR on the multiplex PCR reads. The sample contains some 450,000 distinct CDR3 sequences, 23% of which appear only once. As for time point: persistent/refractory GD, antithyroid drugs over 5 years with positive TRAb. The authors made the TCR library using RNA they extracted from PBMCs. The sequenced sample was peripheral blood mononuclear cells (PBMCs), obtained when the disease was refractory, from a patient treated with antithyroid drugs. Receptor source: a female donor with Graves disease.

This clonotype was detected many times. CDR3 loop: CASRGEVEAFF. In DNA, the CDR3 is TGTGCCAGCAGGGGGGAGGTTGAAGCTTTCTTT. V and J are TRBV28 and TRBJ1-1; D may be TRBD1 (5 bases). This CDR3 comprises 11 residues. Looked up from germline, CDR1 is MDHEN and CDR2 is SYDVKM. V lost 6 bases to trimming and J lost 7 bases, with 9 bases between them.

V and J are TRBV5-1 and TRBJ2-7; a possible D gene is TRBD1 (6 bases). The V gene's germline CDR1 is SGHRS and CDR2 YFSETQ. The CDR3 totals 15 residues. The V gene lost 4 bases and the J gene lost 1 base, with 15 bases spanning the gap. The CDR3 sequence: CASSRTSDSSYEQYF. As DNA, the CDR3 is TGCGCCAGCAGCAGGACCTCGGACAGTTCCTACGAGCAGTACTTC.

This clonotype turned up a few times. This chain joins TRBV7-2 and TRBJ1-3, with D unclear. The CDR3 extends over 14 amino acids. In germline, CDR1 is SGHTA, CDR2 FQGNSA. The ends were cut back, 6 bases at V and 3 bases at J, with 12 bases in the middle. Written as DNA, the CDR3 is TGTGCCAGCAGATCGGGAGATATTGGAAACACCATATATTTT. Its protein is CASRSGDIGNTIYF.